Listed below are T cell receptor beta chains from one sample, sequenced in a study of cytomegalovirus exposure and HLA in healthy donors. The assay was immunoSEQ multiplex PCR, and TCRdb's table has in-frame clones only and misses some. The table includes around 150,000 clones, about 82% detected once. Material: PBMCs. Every receptor here comes from a man younger than 45 in good health and CMV-seropositive. Each CDR3 is given with its conserved first and last residue. The D gene is left open where the match is weak. The listing skips clone size in some rows; elsewhere it reads once, few, many or a size class.

clone size,D gene,V gene,J gene,CDR3 DNA,CDR3 protein
-,-,TRBV4-1,TRBJ2-7,TGCGCCAGCAGCAACCGGGACACCAACTCCTACGAGCAGTACTTC,CASSNRDTNSYEQYF
-,TRBD1,TRBV5-6,TRBJ1-6,TGTGCCAGCAGCGACAGGGGGGCCAAAACCGTCTATAATTCACCCCTCCACTTT,CASSDRGAKTVYNSPLHF
once,TRBD2,TRBV4-3,TRBJ2-7,TGCGCCAGCAGCCAGACTGCGACTAGCGGGGGGGCCCACGAGCAGTACTTC,CASSQTATSGGAHEQYF
-,TRBD1,TRBV19,TRBJ1-2,TGTGCCAGTAGTAGAGACAGGGTCAATGACTACACCTTC,CASSRDRVNDYTF
-,TRBD2,TRBV7-3,TRBJ2-1,TGTGCCAGCAGCTCCCCCACTAGCGGGGGCTACAATGAGCAGTTCTTC,CASSSPTSGGYNEQFF
many,-,TRBV27,TRBJ1-5,TGTGCCAGCAGTTTATCCAGTTTTCAGCCCCAGCATTTT,CASSLSSFQPQHF
-,TRBD2,TRBV6-1,TRBJ2-1,TGTGCCAGCAGTGAGTCGAGCGGGGGGGCATATGAGCAGTTCTTC,CASSESSGGAYEQFF
-,-,TRBV5-5,TRBJ2-7,TGTGCCAGCAGCTTACTGGTGGGGGCAGCTGGGGAGCAGTACTTC,CASSLLVGAAGEQYF
-,-,TRBV18,TRBJ1-2,TGTGCCAGCGGCAGGGGAAACTATGGCTACACCTTC,CASGRGNYGYTF
-,TRBD2,TRBV4-3,TRBJ2-7,TGCGCCAGCAGCCAGGGCCAGCGGGGGGGCTTCGAGCAGTACTTC,CASSQGQRGGFEQYF
-,-,TRBV5-1,TRBJ2-2,TGCGCCAGCAGCCCAATAACAGGGCCGAACACCGGGGAGCTGTTTTTT,CASSPITGPNTGELFF
-,-,TRBV30,TRBJ2-6,TGTGCCTGGAACCAGGGGTCTGGGGCCAACGTCCTGACTTTC,CAWNQGSGANVLTF
once,TRBD2,TRBV7-2,TRBJ2-1,TGTGCCAGCACCCTAATGAGGAGCGGGGGAGGAGAGCAGTTCTTC,CASTLMRSGGGEQFF
-,TRBD1,TRBV6-6,TRBJ1-1,TGTGCCAGCAGTTCACCGGGACAGGGACCCCACACTGAAGCTTTCTTT,CASSSPGQGPHTEAFF
-,TRBD2,TRBV9,TRBJ2-2,TGTGCCAGCAGCGTAGGCGGGGGGGTGAACACCGGGGAGCTGTTTTTT,CASSVGGGVNTGELFF
-,TRBD2,TRBV9,TRBJ2-1,TGTGCCAGCAGCGTAGGGACTAGCGGGGGGCGGTACAATGAGCAGTTCTTC,CASSVGTSGGRYNEQFF
-,-,TRBV5-6,TRBJ2-5,TGTGCCAGCAGCGGTGCAGGGGTCCGTTTGGAGACCCAGTACTTC,CASSGAGVRLETQYF
-,-,TRBV30,TRBJ1-1,TGTGCCTGGAGCCTGGAGACTGGAGCTTTCTTT,CAWSLETGAFF
-,TRBD1,TRBV6-5,TRBJ1-1,TGTGCCAGCACCCAGGACAGGCCCGGGAGGGTTGAAGCTTTCTTT,CASTQDRPGRVEAFF
-,-,TRBV4-3,TRBJ2-6,TGCGCCAGCAGCCAAGAGGGCGCAGGGGCTGGGGCCAACGTCCTGACTTTC,CASSQEGAGAGANVLTF
-,TRBD1,TRBV6-1,TRBJ2-7,TGTGCCAGCACTCCCCTGTCGACAGGGGAATACGAGCAGTACTTC,CASTPLSTGEYEQYF